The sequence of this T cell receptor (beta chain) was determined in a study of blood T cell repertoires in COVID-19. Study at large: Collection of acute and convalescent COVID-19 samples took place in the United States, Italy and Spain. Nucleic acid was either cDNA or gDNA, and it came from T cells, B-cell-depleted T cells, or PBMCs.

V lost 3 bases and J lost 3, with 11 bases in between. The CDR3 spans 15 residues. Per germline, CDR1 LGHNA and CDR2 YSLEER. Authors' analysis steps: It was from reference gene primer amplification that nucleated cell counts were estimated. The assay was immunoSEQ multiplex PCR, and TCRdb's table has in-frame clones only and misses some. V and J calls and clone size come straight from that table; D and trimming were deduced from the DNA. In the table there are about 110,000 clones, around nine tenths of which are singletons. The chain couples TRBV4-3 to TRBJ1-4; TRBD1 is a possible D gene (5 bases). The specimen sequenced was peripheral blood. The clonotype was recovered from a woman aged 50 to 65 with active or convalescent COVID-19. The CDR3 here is CASSQKGRSNEKLFF. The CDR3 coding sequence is TGCGCCAGCAGCCAGAAGGGGAGGTCTAATGAAAAACTGTTTTTT.